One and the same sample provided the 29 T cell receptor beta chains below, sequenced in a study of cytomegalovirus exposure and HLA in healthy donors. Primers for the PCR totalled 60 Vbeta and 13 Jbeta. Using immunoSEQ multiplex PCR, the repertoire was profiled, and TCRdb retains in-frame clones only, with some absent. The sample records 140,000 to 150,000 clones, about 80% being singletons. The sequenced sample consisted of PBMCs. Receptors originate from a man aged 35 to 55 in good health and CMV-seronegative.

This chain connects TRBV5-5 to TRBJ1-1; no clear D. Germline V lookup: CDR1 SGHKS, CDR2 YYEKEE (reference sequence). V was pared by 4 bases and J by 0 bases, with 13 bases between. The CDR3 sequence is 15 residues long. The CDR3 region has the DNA TGTGCCAGCAGCCGCCGAGGCGATCTGAACACTGAAGCTTTCTTT. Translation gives CASSRRGDLNTEAFF.

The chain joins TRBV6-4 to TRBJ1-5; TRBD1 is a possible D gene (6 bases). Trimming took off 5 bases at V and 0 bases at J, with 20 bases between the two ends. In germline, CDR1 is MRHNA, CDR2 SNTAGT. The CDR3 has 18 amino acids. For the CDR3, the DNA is TGTGCCAGCAGTATTCCCCCTCCGGGACACTATAGCAATCAGCCCCAGCATTTT. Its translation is CASSIPPPGHYSNQPQHF.

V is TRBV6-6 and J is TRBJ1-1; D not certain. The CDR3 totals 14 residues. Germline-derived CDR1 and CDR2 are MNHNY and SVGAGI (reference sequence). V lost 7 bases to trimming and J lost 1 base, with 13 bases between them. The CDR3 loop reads CASTTKAGNTEAFF. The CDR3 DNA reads TGTGCCAGCACCACAAAGGCAGGGAACACTGAAGCTTTCTTT.

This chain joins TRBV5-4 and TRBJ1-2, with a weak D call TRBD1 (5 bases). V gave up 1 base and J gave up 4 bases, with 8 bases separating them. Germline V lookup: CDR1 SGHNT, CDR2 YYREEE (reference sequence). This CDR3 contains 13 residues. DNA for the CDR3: TGTGCCAGCAGCTTGTCCAGGGCCTATGGCTACACCTTC. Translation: CASSLSRAYGYTF.

CDR3 in amino acids: CASSSAGGNQPQHF. The CDR3, as DNA: TGTGCCAGCAGTTCTGCAGGGGGGAACCAGCCCCAGCATTTT. This chain links TRBV6-6 with TRBJ1-5; 7 positions match TRBD1. Losses at the gene ends were 4 bases for V and 7 bases for J; bases not matched to a gene: 7. Germline CDR1 is MNHNY and CDR2 is SVGAGI (reference sequence). The CDR3 extends over 14 amino acids.

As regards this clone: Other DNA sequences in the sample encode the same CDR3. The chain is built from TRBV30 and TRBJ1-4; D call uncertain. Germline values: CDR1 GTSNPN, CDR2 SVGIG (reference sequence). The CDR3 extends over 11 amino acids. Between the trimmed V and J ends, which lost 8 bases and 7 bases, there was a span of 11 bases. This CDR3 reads CARKTGEKLFF. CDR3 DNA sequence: TGTGCCCGAAAGACGGGTGAAAAACTGTTTTTT.

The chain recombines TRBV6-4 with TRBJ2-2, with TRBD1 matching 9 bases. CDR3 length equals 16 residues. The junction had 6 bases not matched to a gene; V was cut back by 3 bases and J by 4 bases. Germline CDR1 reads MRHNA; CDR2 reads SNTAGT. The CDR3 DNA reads TGTGCCAGCAGTGATCGTACAGGGGGCTCCACCGGGGAGCTGTTTTTT. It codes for CASSDRTGGSTGELFF.

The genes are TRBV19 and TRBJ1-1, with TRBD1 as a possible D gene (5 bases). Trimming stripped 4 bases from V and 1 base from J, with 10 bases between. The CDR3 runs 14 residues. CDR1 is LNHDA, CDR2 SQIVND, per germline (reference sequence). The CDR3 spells CASSSDRKNTEAFF. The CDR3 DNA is TGTGCCAGTAGTAGCGACAGAAAGAACACTGAAGCTTTCTTT.

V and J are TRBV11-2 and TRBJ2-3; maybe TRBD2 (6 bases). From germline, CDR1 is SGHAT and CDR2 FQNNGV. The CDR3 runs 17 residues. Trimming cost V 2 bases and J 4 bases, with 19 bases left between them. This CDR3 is CASSLRAALAKADTQYF. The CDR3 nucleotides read TGTGCCAGCAGCTTACGCGCGGCCCTAGCGAAGGCAGATACGCAGTATTTT.

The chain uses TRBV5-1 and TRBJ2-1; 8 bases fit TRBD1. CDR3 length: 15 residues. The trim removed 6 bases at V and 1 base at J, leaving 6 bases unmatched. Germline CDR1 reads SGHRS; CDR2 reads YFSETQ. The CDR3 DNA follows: TGCGCCAGCACGACAGGGGACAGGTCCTACAATGAGCAGTTCTTC. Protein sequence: CASTTGDRSYNEQFF.

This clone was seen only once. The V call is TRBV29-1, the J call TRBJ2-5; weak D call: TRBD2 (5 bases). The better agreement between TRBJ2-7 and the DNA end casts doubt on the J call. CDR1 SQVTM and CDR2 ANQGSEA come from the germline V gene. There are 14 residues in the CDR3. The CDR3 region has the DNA TGCAGCGTTGAAGGCCTAGCTCCAATCTACGAGCAGTACTTC. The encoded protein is CSVEGLAPIYEQYF.

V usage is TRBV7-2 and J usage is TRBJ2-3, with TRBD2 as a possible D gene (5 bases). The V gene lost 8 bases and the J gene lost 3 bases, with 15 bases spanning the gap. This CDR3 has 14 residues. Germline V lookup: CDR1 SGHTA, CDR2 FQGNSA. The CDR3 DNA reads TGTGCCAGCTCGGGGTTTTTGGGGACAGATACGCAGTATTTT. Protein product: CASSGFLGTDTQYF.

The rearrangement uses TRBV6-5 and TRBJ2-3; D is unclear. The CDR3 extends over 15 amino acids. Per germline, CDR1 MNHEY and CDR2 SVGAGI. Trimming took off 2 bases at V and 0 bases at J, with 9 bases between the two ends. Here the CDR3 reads CASSYEAASTDTQYF. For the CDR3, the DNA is TGTGCCAGCAGTTACGAGGCAGCTAGCACAGATACGCAGTATTTT.

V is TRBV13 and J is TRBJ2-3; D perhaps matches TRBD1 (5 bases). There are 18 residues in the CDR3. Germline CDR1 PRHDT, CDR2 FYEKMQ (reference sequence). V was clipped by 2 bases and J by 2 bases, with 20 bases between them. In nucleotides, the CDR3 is TGTGCCAGCAGCTTATGGCACGTGCAAGGGGATTACACAGATACGCAGTATTTT. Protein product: CASSLWHVQGDYTDTQYF.

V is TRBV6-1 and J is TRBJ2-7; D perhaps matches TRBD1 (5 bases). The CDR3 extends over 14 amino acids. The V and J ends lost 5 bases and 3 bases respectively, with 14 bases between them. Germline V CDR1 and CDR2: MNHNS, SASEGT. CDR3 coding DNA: TGTGCCAGCAGTCCTCTCGTCCAGGGCTACGAGCAGTACTTC. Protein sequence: CASSPLVQGYEQYF.

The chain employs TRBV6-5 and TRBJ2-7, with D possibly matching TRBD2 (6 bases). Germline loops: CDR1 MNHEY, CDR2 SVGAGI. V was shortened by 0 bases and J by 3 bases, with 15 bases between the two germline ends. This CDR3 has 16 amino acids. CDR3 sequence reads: CASSYSIASVDYEQYF. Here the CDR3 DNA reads TGTGCCAGCAGTTACTCGATTGCTAGCGTAGACTACGAGCAGTACTTC.

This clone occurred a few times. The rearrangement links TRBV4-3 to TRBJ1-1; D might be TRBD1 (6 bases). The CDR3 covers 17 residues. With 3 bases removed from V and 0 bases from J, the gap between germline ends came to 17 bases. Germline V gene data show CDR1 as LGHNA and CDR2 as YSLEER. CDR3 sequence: CASSQESAGTMNTEAFF. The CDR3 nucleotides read TGCGCCAGCAGCCAGGAAAGCGCCGGGACAATGAACACTGAAGCTTTCTTT.

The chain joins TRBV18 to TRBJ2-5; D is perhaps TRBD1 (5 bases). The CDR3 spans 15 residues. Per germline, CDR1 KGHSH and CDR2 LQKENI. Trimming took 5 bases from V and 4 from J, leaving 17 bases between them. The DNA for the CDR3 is TGTGCCAGCTCAGTCCAAGGGCAGGGCCTAGAGACCCAGTACTTC. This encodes CASSVQGQGLETQYF. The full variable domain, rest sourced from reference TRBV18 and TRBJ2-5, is NAGVMQNPRHLVRRRGQEARLRCSPMKGHSHVYWYRQLPEEGLKFMVYLQKENIIDESGMPKERFSAEFPKEGPSILRIQQVVRGDSAAYFCASSVQGQGLETQYFGPGTRLLVL.

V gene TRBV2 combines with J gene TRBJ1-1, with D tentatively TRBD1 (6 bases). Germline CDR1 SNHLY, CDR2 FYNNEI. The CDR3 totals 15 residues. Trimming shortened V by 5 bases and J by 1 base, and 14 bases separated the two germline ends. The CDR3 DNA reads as TGTGCCAGCAGTTCTTGGGGGCAGACGAACACTGAAGCTTTCTTT. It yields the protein CASSSWGQTNTEAFF.

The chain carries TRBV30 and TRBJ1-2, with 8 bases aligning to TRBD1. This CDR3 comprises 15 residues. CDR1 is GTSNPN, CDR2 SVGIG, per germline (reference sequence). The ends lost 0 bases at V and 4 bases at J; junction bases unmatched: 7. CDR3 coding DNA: TGTGCCTGGAGTGTAAGGGACAGGCCCCTCTATGGCTACACCTTC. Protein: CAWSVRDRPLYGYTF.

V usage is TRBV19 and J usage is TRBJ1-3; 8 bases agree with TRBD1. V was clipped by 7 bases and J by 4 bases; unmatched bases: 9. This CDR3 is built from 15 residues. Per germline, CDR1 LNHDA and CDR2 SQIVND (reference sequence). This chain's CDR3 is CASNLPRGQGNTIYF. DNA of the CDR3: TGTGCCAGTAACCTGCCCAGGGGGCAAGGAAACACCATATATTTT.

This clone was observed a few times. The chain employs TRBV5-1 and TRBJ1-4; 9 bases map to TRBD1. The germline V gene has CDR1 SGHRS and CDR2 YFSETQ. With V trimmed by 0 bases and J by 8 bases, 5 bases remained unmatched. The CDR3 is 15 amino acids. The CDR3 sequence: CASSLAPGQGEKLFF. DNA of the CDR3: TGCGCCAGCAGCTTGGCCCCGGGACAGGGAGAAAAACTGTTTTTT.

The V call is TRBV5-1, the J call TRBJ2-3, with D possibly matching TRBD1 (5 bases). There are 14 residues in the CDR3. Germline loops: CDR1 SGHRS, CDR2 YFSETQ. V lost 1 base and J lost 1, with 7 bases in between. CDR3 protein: CASSLTQGTDTQYF. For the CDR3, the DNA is TGCGCCAGCAGCTTGACACAGGGCACAGATACGCAGTATTTT.

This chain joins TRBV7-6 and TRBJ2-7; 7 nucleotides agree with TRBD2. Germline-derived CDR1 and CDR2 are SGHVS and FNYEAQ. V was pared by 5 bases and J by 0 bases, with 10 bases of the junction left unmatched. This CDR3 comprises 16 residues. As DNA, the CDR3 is TGTGCCAGCAGCCAAGAAGTGGGGGGGAGCTCCTACGAGCAGTACTTC. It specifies CASSQEVGGSSYEQYF.

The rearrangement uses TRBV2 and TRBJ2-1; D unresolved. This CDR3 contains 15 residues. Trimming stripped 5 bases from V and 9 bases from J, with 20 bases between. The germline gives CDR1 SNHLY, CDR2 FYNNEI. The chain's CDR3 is CASSTTGFGRPEQFF. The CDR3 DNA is TGTGCCAGCAGTACTACGGGTTTTGGTCGACCTGAGCAGTTCTTC.

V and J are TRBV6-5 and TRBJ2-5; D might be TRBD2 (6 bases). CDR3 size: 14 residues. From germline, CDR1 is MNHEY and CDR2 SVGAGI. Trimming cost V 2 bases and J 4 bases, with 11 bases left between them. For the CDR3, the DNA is TGTGCCAGCAGTTACGGAGGGGTAGGAGAGACCCAGTACTTC. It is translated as CASSYGGVGETQYF.

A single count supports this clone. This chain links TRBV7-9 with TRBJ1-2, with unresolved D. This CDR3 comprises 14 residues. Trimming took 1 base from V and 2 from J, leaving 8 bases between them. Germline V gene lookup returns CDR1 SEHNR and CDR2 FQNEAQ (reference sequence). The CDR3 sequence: CASSLERSNYGYTF. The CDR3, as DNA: TGTGCCAGCAGCTTAGAACGGTCAAACTATGGCTACACCTTC.

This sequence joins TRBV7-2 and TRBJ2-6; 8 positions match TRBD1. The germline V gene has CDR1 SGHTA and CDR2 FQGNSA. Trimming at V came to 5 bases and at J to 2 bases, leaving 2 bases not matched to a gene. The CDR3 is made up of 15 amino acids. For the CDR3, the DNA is TGTGCCAGCAGCATGACAGGGGCTGGGGCCAACGTCCTGACTTTC. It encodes CASSMTGAGANVLTF.

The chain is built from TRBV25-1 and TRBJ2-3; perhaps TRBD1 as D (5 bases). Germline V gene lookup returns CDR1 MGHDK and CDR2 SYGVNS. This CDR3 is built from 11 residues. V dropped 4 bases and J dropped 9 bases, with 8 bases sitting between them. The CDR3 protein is CASSGQGTQYF. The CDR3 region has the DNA TGTGCCAGCAGTGGCCAGGGAACGCAGTATTTT.